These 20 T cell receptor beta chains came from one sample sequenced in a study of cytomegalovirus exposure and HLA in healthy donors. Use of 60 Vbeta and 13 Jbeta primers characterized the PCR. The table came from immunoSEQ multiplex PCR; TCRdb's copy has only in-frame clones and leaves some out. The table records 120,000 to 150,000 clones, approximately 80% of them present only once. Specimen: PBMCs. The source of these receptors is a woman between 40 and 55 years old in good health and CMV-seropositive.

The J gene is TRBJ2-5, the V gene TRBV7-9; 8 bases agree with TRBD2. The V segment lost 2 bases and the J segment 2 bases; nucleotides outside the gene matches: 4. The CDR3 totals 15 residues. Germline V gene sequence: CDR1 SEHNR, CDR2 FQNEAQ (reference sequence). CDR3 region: CASSLSTSGQETQYF. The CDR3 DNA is TGTGCCAGCAGCTTAAGCACTAGCGGACAAGAGACCCAGTACTTC. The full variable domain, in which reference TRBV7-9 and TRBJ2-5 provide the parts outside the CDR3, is DTGVSQNPRHKITKRGQNVTFRCDPISEHNRLYWYRQTLGQGPEFLTYFQNEAQLEKSRLLSDRFSAERPKGSFSTLEIQRTEQGDSAMYLCASSLSTSGQETQYFGPGTRLLVL.

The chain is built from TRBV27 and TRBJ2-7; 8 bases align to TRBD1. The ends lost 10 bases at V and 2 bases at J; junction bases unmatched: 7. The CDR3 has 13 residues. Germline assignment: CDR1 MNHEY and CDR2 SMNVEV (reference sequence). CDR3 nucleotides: TGTGCCACCCTGGGGACAGGAACCTACGAGCAGTACTTC. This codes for CATLGTGTYEQYF.

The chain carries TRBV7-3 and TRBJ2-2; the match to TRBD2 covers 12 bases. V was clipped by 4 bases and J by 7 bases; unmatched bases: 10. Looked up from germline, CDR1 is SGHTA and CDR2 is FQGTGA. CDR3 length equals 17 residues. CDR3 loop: CASSSLASGRAGGELFF. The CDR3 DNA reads TGTGCCAGCAGCTCCCTTGCTAGCGGGAGGGCCGGCGGGGAGCTGTTTTTT.

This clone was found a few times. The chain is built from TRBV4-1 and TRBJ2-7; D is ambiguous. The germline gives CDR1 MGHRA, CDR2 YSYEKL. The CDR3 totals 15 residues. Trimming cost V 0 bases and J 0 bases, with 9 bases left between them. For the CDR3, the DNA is TGCGCCAGCAGCCAAGATGCCGGTCACTCCTACGAGCAGTACTTC. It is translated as CASSQDAGHSYEQYF.

The CDR3: CASSPDWSGGALVDTQYF. CDR3 nucleotides: TGTGCCAGCTCACCAGATTGGAGCGGGGGGGCCTTGGTTGATACGCAGTATTTT. The chain carries TRBV18 and TRBJ2-3; the match to TRBD2 covers 10 bases. The CDR3 is 18 residues long. CDR1 is KGHSH, CDR2 LQKENI, per germline. V shed 2 bases and J 6 bases; nucleotides not matched to a gene: 14.

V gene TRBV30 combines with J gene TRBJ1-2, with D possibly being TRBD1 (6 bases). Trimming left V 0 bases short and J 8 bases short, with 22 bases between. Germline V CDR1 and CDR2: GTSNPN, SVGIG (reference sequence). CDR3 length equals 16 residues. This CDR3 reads CAWSVYPTGGAGGYTF. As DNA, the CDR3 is TGTGCCTGGAGTGTATATCCCACGGGGGGCGCGGGAGGCTACACCTTC.

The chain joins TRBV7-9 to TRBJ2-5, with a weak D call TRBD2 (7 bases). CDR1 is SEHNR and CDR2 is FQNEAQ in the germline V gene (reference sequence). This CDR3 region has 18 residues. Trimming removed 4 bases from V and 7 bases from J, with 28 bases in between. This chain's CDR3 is CASSSRQPRGRVPGTQYF. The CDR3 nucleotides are TGTGCCAGCAGCTCGAGACAGCCTAGGGGGAGGGTACCCGGGACCCAGTACTTC.

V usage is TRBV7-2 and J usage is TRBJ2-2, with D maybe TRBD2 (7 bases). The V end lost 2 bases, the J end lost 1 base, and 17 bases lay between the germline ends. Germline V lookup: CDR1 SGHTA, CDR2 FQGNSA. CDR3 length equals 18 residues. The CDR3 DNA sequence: TGTGCCAGCAGCTTACCCTTGAGGGGGAGGGTGAACACCGGGGAGCTGTTTTTT. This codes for CASSLPLRGRVNTGELFF.

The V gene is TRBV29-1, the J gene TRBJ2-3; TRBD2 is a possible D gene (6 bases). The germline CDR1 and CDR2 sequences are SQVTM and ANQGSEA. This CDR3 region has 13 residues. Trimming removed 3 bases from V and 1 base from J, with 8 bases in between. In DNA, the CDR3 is TGCAGCGTTGACCCGGGGGGCACAGATACGCAGTATTTT. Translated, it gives CSVDPGGTDTQYF.

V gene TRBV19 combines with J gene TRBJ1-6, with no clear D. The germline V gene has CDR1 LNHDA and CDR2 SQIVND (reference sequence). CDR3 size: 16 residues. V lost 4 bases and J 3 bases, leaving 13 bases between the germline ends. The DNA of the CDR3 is TGTGCCAGTAGTACGTCGTCGGTAAACTATAATTCACCCCTCCACTTT. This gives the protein CASSTSSVNYNSPLHF.

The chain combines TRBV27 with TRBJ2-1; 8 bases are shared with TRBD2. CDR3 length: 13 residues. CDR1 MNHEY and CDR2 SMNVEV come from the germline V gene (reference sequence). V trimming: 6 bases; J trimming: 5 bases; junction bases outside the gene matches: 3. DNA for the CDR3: TGTGCCAGCAGACTAGCGGCGAACAATGAGCAGTTCTTC. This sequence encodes CASRLAANNEQFF.

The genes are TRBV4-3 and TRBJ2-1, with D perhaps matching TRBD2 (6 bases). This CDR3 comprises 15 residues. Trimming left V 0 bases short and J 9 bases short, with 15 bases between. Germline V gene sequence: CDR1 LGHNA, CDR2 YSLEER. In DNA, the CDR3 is TGCGCCAGCAGCCAAGATCGTAGCGGAATCGGTGAGCAGTTCTTC. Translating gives CASSQDRSGIGEQFF.

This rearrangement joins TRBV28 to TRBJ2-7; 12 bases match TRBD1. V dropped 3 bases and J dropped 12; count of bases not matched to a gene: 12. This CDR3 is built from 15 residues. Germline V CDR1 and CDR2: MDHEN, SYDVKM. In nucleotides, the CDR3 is TGTGCCAGCAGTTTGTCTTCCGGGACAGGGGGCAACCCGTACTTC. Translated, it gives CASSLSSGTGGNPYF.

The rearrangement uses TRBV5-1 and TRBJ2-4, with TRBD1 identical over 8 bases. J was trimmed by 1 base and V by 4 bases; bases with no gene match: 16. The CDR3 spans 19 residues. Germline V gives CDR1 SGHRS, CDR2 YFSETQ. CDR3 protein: CASSPVWGQAPGAKNIQYF. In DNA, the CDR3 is TGCGCCAGCAGCCCGGTTTGGGGACAGGCACCTGGGGCCAAAAACATTCAGTACTTC. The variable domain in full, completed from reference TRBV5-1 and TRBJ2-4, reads KAGVTQTPRYLIKTRGQQVTLSCSPISGHRSVSWYQQTPGQGLQFLFEYFSETQRNKGNFPGRFSGRQFSNSRSEMNVSTLELGDSALYLCASSPVWGQAPGAKNIQYFGAGTRLSVL.

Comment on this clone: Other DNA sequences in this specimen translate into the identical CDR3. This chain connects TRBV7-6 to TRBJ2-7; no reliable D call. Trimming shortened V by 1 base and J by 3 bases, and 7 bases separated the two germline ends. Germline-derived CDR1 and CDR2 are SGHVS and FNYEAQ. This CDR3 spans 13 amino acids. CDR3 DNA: TGTGCCAGCAGCTTAGGCCAGTTCTACGAGCAGTACTTC. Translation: CASSLGQFYEQYF.

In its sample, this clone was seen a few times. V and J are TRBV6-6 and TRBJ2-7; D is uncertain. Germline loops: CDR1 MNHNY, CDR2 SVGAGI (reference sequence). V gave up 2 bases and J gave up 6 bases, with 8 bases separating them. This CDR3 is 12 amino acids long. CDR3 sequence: CASSYGPPEQYF. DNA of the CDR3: TGTGCCAGCAGTTACGGCCCTCCCGAGCAGTACTTC.

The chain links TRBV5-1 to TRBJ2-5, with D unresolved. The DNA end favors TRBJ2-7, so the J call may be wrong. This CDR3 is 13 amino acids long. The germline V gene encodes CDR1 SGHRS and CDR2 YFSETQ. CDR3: CASSLTVSYEQYF. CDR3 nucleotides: TGCGCCAGCAGCTTAACTGTGTCCTACGAGCAGTACTTC.

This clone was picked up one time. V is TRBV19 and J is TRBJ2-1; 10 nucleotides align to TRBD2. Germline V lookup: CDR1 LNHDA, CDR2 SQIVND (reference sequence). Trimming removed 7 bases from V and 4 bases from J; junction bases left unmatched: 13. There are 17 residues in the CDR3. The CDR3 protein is CASNSGLARNQYNEQFF. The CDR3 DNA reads TGTGCCAGTAATTCGGGACTAGCGCGAAATCAATACAATGAGCAGTTCTTC.

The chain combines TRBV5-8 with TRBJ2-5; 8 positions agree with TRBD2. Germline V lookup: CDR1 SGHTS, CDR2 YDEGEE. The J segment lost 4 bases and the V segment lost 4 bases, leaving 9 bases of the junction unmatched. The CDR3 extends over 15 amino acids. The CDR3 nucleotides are TGTGCCAGCAGCATGACTAGCGTCGGGGGAGAGACCCAGTACTTC. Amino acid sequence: CASSMTSVGGETQYF.

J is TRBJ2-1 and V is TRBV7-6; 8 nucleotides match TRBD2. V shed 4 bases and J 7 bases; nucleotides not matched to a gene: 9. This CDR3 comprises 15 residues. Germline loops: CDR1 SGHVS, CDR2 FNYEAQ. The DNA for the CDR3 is TGTGCCAGCAGCTCCTATAGCGGGGCCGCTAATGAGCAGTTCTTC. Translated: CASSSYSGAANEQFF.